Sequencing of this TCR beta chain was carried out in a study of healthy donors' naive CD4 and CD8 T cells. Overall study: Donors, half of them female, were 20-25, 40-50 or 60-70 years old. Study-wide results and limits: Most V and J genes were reportedly biased between naive CD4+ and CD8+ cells. Bias from naive T cell homeostatic proliferation was not addressed.

The CDR3 totals 13 residues. Germline CDR1 and CDR2: MNHEY and SMNVEV (reference sequence). A linear amplification protocol produced the TCR libraries from 500 ng of total RNA. TCRdb itself ran the reads through MiXCR, one entry per CDR3 protein. Of approximately 200,000 distinct CDR3 sequences listed, over 60% are singletons. CD4+CD8-CD45RO-CD45RA+ cells were naive CD4+; CD8+CD4-CD45RA+CD27bright cells were naive CD8+. Of note for this clonotype: What it binds is not known. The germline gene is not matched at one end of the junction; a read error may be the cause.

The TCR was taken from a pool of human donors in good health; the sample pools cells from several healthy donors. This chain connects TRBV27 to TRBJ2-7; D assignment may be TRBD1 or TRBD2 (5 bases each). The sequencing sample was made of naive CD4+ and CD8+ T cells sorted from blood, pooled from several donors. CDR3 region: CASSQVRGHEQYF. CDR3 coding DNA: TGCGCCAGCAGCCAAGTGAGGGGACACGAGCAGTACTTC.